These 21 T cell receptor beta chains share one sample of origin, sequenced in a study of blood T cells in healthy people across ages. With a J-beta primer mix and a sample-barcoded 5' primer, a second PCR ran about 7 to 12 cycles. MiXCR, run by TCRdb on the 5' RACE reads, gives a single entry per CDR3 protein. Seen here are some 1,000,000 distinct CDR3 sequences, about 23% observed once, and the top ten hold 0.65% to 0.75%. The same sample was also studied in work on T cells of mothers and their children.

Sequenced: blood. Receptor source: a girl aged 2-10 years in good health.

The chain links TRBV28 to TRBJ2-7; 7 nucleotides line up with TRBD1. In germline, CDR1 is MDHEN, CDR2 SYDVKM. The CDR3 spans 14 residues. The ends lost 6 bases at V and 3 bases at J; junction bases unmatched: 8. The CDR3 is CASRAGTENYEQYF. The DNA of the CDR3 is TGTGCCAGCAGGGCCGGGACAGAAAACTACGAGCAGTACTTC.

This clonotype was detected only a few times. V gene TRBV29-1 combines with J gene TRBJ1-2; D remains unclear. CDR3 length: 14 amino acids. CDR1 and CDR2 from the germline V gene are SQVTM and ANQGSEA. Trimming removed 1 base at V and 0 bases at J, with 9 bases between. The CDR3: CSVEALGTNYGYTF. Written as DNA, the CDR3 is TGCAGCGTTGAAGCGCTTGGTACTAACTATGGCTACACCTTC. The entire variable domain, with the rest obtained from reference TRBV29-1 and TRBJ1-2, is as follows: SAVISQKPSRDICQRGTSLTIQCQVDSQVTMMFWYRQQPGQSLTLIATANQGSEATYESGFVIDKFPISRPNLTFSTLTVSNMSPEDSSIYLCSVEALGTNYGYTFGSGTRLTVV.

This chain links TRBV5-6 with TRBJ2-1; a weak D match, TRBD2 (6 bases). The last part of the DNA fits TRBJ2-5 better; the J call may be wrong. The CDR3 spans 14 residues. Germline CDR1 and CDR2: SGHDT and YYEEEE. CDR3 amino acids: CASRISGVLETQYF. Here the CDR3 DNA reads TGTGCCAGCAGAATATCGGGGGTGTTGGAGACCCAGTACTTC.

This CDR3 reads CASSGGVYVARGSYNEQFF. The CDR3 nucleotides are TGCGCCAGCAGTGGAGGGGTTTACGTGGCCAGGGGGTCCTACAATGAGCAGTTCTTC. The V and J genes are TRBV10-1 and TRBJ2-1; TRBD1 matches at 7 bases. Unmatched junction bases numbered 16, after V lost 4 bases and J lost 1 base. The CDR3 loop spans 19 amino acids. CDR1 and CDR2 from the germline V gene are WNHNN and SYGVQD (reference sequence).

This clonotype was detected only a few times. The chain employs TRBV4-3 and TRBJ1-2; no firm D call. Trimming shortened V by 1 base and J by 4 bases, and 7 bases separated the two germline ends. The CDR3 contains 13 residues. Germline CDR1 LGHNA, CDR2 YSLEER. The CDR3 sequence: CASSQAVAYGYTF. CDR3 sequence (DNA): TGCGCCAGCAGCCAAGCGGTGGCCTATGGCTACACCTTC.

This sequence joins TRBV29-1 and TRBJ2-1; D perhaps matches TRBD2 (5 bases). Looked up from germline, CDR1 is SQVTM and CDR2 is ANQGSEA. The CDR3 has 12 residues. V shed 6 bases and J shed 6 bases, with 12 bases lying between them. The CDR3 DNA sequence: TGCAGCGTCCCCGTCGGAGGCAATGAGCAGTTCTTC. Translated: CSVPVGGNEQFF.

The chain links TRBV10-3 to TRBJ1-1, with D possibly matching TRBD1 (6 bases). This CDR3 has 15 amino acids. V shed 6 bases and J shed 1 base, with 15 bases lying between them. The V gene's germline CDR1 is ENHRY and CDR2 SYGVKD. DNA for the CDR3: TGTGCCATCAGGTCCCCCGGGACATCGAACACTGAAGCTTTCTTT. Translation gives CAIRSPGTSNTEAFF.

The rearrangement joins TRBV15 to TRBJ1-4, with 9 bases fitting TRBD1. The CDR3 loop spans 14 amino acids. J was trimmed by 10 bases and V by 5 bases; bases with no gene match: 8. The germline gives CDR1 LNHNV, CDR2 YYDKDF (reference sequence). CDR3 DNA sequence: TGTGCCACCAGCCCTGGGACAGGGTTAGGAAAACTGTTTTTT. Translated, it gives CATSPGTGLGKLFF.

CDR3 amino acids: CASSLATLAGGERFGETQYF. Written as DNA, the CDR3 is TGCGCCAGCAGCTTGGCCACCCTAGCGGGAGGGGAGCGGTTCGGAGAGACCCAGTACTTC. The chain employs TRBV5-1 and TRBJ2-5; TRBD2 matches at 12 bases. The V segment lost 0 bases and the J segment 4 bases; nucleotides outside the gene matches: 16. CDR1 and CDR2 from the germline V gene are SGHRS and YFSETQ. The CDR3 extends over 20 amino acids.

This clonotype was counted many times. The rearrangement links TRBV7-9 to TRBJ2-1, with 9 bases matching TRBD2. J was trimmed by 8 bases and V by 4 bases; bases with no gene match: 9. Germline V gene lookup returns CDR1 SEHNR and CDR2 FQNEAQ (reference sequence). The CDR3 has 15 amino acids. The CDR3 region is CASSSGTSRGDEQFF. In DNA, the CDR3 is TGTGCCAGCAGCTCCGGGACTAGCCGCGGCGATGAGCAGTTCTTC.

This clonotype has a handful of counts. The chain is built from TRBV6-2 or TRBV6-3 and TRBJ2-2; D is possibly TRBD1 (6 bases). The V gene's germline CDR1 is MNHEY and CDR2 SVGEGT. This CDR3 spans 19 amino acids. Trimming took 6 bases from V and 1 from J, leaving 24 bases between them. In nucleotides, the CDR3 is TGTGCCAGCAGCTCCTCGGGAATGGACCTCAGGGGGAACACCGGGGAGCTGTTTTTT. Translation gives CASSSSGMDLRGNTGELFF.

About this clonotype: This CDR3 is missing its conserved last phenylalanine or tryptophan, likely due to a read error. The V call is TRBV28, the J call TRBJ2-7; maybe TRBD2 (5 bases). The ends were cut back, 5 bases at V and 6 bases at J, with 14 bases in the middle. CDR1 MDHEN and CDR2 SYDVKM come from the germline V gene. This CDR3 region has 13 residues. The CDR3 DNA reads TGTGCCAGCAGTACGGGGTTGGGCGGCGAGCAGTACCTC. Translating gives CASSTGLGGEQYL.

This clonotype was recorded a few times. The chain couples TRBV12-3 or TRBV12-4 to TRBJ1-6; D is perhaps TRBD1 (5 bases). The CDR3 spans 13 residues. V lost 10 bases to trimming and J lost 9 bases, with 16 bases between them. The CDR3, as DNA: TGTGCCACCACGGGGGATCCCCTTTCACCCCTCCACTTT. Its translation: CATTGDPLSPLHF.

V is TRBV15 and J is TRBJ1-6; no clear D gene. The germline V gene has CDR1 LNHNV and CDR2 YYDKDF (reference sequence). Trimming removed 0 bases from V and 5 bases from J, with 8 bases in between. The CDR3 has 15 residues. CDR3 nucleotide sequence: TGTGCCACCAGCAGAGATAAAGGGAATAATTCACCCCTCCACTTT. The encoded protein is CATSRDKGNNSPLHF.

The chain is built from TRBV29-1 and TRBJ2-4; D possibly corresponds to TRBD1 (5 bases). V lost 6 bases and J 4 bases, leaving 13 bases between the germline ends. This CDR3 has 13 residues. Germline lookup yields CDR1 SQVTM and CDR2 ANQGSEA. The CDR3, as DNA: TGCAGCGTGAATGCCGACAGAAAAAACATTCAGTACTTC. Its translation: CSVNADRKNIQYF.

This clonotype showed up just a few times. The chain couples TRBV27 to TRBJ1-2; D call uncertain. V shed 3 bases and J shed 6 bases, with 20 bases lying between them. The CDR3 is made up of 16 amino acids. CDR1 and CDR2 from the germline V gene are MNHEY and SMNVEV (reference sequence). The DNA for the CDR3 is TGTGCCAGCAGTTTCGGGGTCCCGTTAAGTCGCGATGGCTACACCTTC. This encodes CASSFGVPLSRDGYTF.

This clonotype has a count of ten or more. The genes are TRBV7-2 and TRBJ2-1, with 9 nucleotides matching TRBD2. Germline CDR1 SGHTA, CDR2 FQGNSA. The V and J ends lost 5 bases and 6 bases, in that order; junction bases with no gene match: 2. The CDR3 totals 13 residues. The CDR3 DNA is TGTGCCAGCAGCCCGCGGGGGGGCAATGAGCAGTTCTTC. Protein: CASSPRGGNEQFF.

This clonotype was recorded a few times. The V and J genes are TRBV29-1 and TRBJ1-2, with a possible D match to TRBD1 (6 bases). The CDR3 is made up of 13 amino acids. CDR1 and CDR2 (germline): SQVTM, ANQGSEA. Trimming cost V 3 bases and J 4 bases, with 12 bases left between them. CDR3 in amino acids: CSVDRGNSYGYTF. DNA of the CDR3: TGCAGCGTTGACAGGGGAAACTCCTATGGCTACACCTTC.

The rearrangement joins TRBV11-2 to TRBJ2-5; TRBD1 matches at 7 bases. The DNA matches TRBJ2-7 better at its end, which makes the J call doubtful. The CDR3 is 17 amino acids. Germline CDR1 SGHAT, CDR2 FQNNGV. The CDR3 bases are TGTGCCAGCAGCTTAGAAAGGGGGACAGACTCCTCCTACGAGCAGTACTTC. It translates to CASSLERGTDSSYEQYF.

The CDR3 DNA is TGTGCCAGCAGTTCTAGTCTAGCAGGAAACACCATATATTTT. This codes for CASSSSLAGNTIYF. The rearrangement uses TRBV12-3 or TRBV12-4 and TRBJ1-3; D is unresolved. V gave up 4 bases and J gave up 4 bases, with 11 bases separating them. The length of the CDR3 is 14 residues.

The V and J genes are TRBV29-1 and TRBJ2-1; D is tentatively TRBD1 or TRBD2 (5 bases each). Germline loops: CDR1 SQVTM, CDR2 ANQGSEA. The ends were cut back, 3 bases at V and 4 bases at J, with 13 bases in the middle. This CDR3 is 14 amino acids long. CDR3 DNA sequence: TGCAGCGTTGAGTCACGGGACGGATACAATGAGCAGTTCTTC. Amino acids: CSVESRDGYNEQFF.